This record looks at one T cell receptor (beta chain) sequence and its context. These data are taken from a study of blood T cell repertoires in COVID-19. About the research overall: The United States, Italy and Spain provided the acute and convalescent COVID-19 samples. The cDNA or gDNA used as material had been derived from T cells, B-cell-depleted T cells, or PBMCs.

Original processing methods: Estimation of nucleated cell counts was performed using reference gene primer amplification. Measured with immunoSEQ multiplex PCR; TCRdb has only the in-frame clones, and not every one. The DNA gave D and trimming, while V, J and clone size come from that table. Counted here are 100,000 to 150,000 clones, nearly 70% occurring once; the ten biggest clones make up approximately 2%. This CDR3 is built from 14 residues. V lost 0 bases and J 9 bases, leaving 13 bases between the germline ends. Germline V gene lookup returns CDR1 SGDLS and CDR2 YYNGEE. The sequencing input was peripheral blood. The sequence came from a woman between 65 and 79 years old with acute or convalescent COVID-19. The chain combines TRBV9 with TRBJ2-1, with D possibly being TRBD2 (7 bases). CDR3 sequence: CASSVESGEGEQFF. The DNA of the CDR3 is TGTGCCAGCAGCGTAGAATCAGGGGAGGGTGAGCAGTTCTTC.